This T cell receptor beta chain comes out of a study of T cells in localized non-small cell lung cancer. About this clone itself: Its target is unknown.

Study-wide findings and caveats: Density of T cells in blood, when higher, went with longer overall survival. In adjacent lung appeared a median around 56 of the top 100 tumor clones. Measurement of T cell clonality placed uninvolved adjacent lung highest, above the level in tumor.

Here immunoSEQ multiplex PCR was the method, and the copy in TCRdb shows in-frame clones only, minus some. This table holds around 130,000 clones, around 90% found once. The CDR3 totals 14 residues. V shed 6 bases and J 4 bases; nucleotides not matched to a gene: 5. Per the germline V gene, CDR1 is ENHRY and CDR2 is SYGVKD. Specimen: peripheral blood, collected before any cancer treatment. This sequence originates from a female donor aged 60 or older with stage I lung adenocarcinoma. The chain employs TRBV10-3 and TRBJ1-1, with 10 bases matching TRBD1. CDR3 loop: CAIRGQGGFTEAFF. The CDR3 bases are TGTGCCATCAGAGGACAGGGGGGATTCACTGAAGCTTTCTTT.